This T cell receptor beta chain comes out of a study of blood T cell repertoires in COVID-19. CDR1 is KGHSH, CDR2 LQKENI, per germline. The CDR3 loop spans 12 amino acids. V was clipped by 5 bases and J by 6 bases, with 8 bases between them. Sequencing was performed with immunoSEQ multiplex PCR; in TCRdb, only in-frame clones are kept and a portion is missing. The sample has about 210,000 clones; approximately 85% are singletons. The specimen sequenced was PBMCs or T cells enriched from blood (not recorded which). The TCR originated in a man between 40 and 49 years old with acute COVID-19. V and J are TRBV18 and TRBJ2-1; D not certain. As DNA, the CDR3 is TGTGCCAGCTCAGGGCGCCCCAATGAGCAGTTCTTC. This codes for CASSGRPNEQFF.